One sample yielded the 21 T cell receptor beta chains listed below, sequenced in a study of T-cell reconstitution after alpha-beta-depleted transplantation in children. The TCRbeta library was prepared with unique molecular identifiers. TCRdb itself ran the PCR reads through MiXCR, one entry per CDR3 protein. The sample carries roughly 590,000 distinct CDR3 sequences, approximately 17% recorded once. Sequenced material: PBMCs from the stem cell graft donor, taken from the stem cell graft. The receptors come from a human donor who donated a stem cell graft to a child with acute myeloid leukemia.

This clonotype was seen at least ten times. The V call is TRBV20-1, the J call TRBJ2-2; the D gene is possibly TRBD1 (6 bases). In germline, CDR1 is DFQATT, CDR2 SNEGSKA (reference sequence). CDR3 size: 12 residues. Trimming removed 5 bases at V and 8 bases at J, with 12 bases between. The CDR3 sequence: CSASDSRGELFF. The CDR3 DNA follows: TGCAGTGCTTCGGACAGTCGGGGGGAGCTGTTTTTT.

CDR3 loop: CASSSGGGGRQETQYF. CDR3 DNA sequence: TGTGCCAGCAGCTCAGGCGGGGGGGGGCGTCAAGAGACCCAGTACTTC. This chain connects TRBV11-2 to TRBJ2-5; 9 nucleotides line up with TRBD2. Germline-derived CDR1 and CDR2 are SGHAT and FQNNGV. This CDR3 contains 16 residues. Losses at the gene ends were 4 bases for V and 2 bases for J; bases not matched to a gene: 8. Complete variable domain (other parts from reference TRBV11-2 and TRBJ2-5): EAGVAQSPRYKIIEKRQSVAFWCNPISGHATLYWYQQILGQGPKLLIQFQNNGVVDDSQLPKDRFSAERLKGVDSTLKIQPAKLEDSAVYLCASSSGGGGRQETQYFGPGTRLLVL.

This clonotype was observed a few times. V is TRBV12-3 or TRBV12-4 and J is TRBJ1-4; 7 bases align to TRBD1. The trim removed 4 bases at V and 8 bases at J, leaving 4 bases unmatched. CDR3 length: 13 residues. The CDR3 DNA is TGTGCCAGCAGTTGGGGACAGTCGGAAAAACTGTTTTTT. It encodes CASSWGQSEKLFF.

Of note for this clonotype: No conserved phenylalanine or tryptophan ends this CDR3, so it is likely a read error. The DNA is left out, because the CDR3 cannot be placed on it with certainty; the CDR3 is given as TCRdb lists it. Here the CDR3 reads CSVGGNLSL. The chain recombines TRBV29-1 with TRBJ2-1. Per the germline V gene, CDR1 is SQVTM and CDR2 is ANQGSEA. The CDR3 length is 9 residues, termini included.

The table lists this clonotype with many counts. The chain uses TRBV20-1 and TRBJ2-1; TRBD2 matches 9 bases. V was pared by 5 bases and J by 4 bases, with 6 bases of the junction left unmatched. The CDR3 spans 14 residues. Germline V gives CDR1 DFQATT, CDR2 SNEGSKA (reference sequence). Here the CDR3 reads CSAQRTSAYNEQFF. The CDR3 coding sequence is TGCAGTGCTCAGAGGACTAGCGCTTACAATGAGCAGTTCTTC.

The rearrangement uses TRBV10-3 and TRBJ2-7, with 9 nucleotides matching TRBD1. CDR3 length: 12 amino acids. V lost 11 bases, J lost 5 bases, and 7 bases stayed unmatched. The germline V gene encodes CDR1 ENHRY and CDR2 SYGVKD. In nucleotides, the CDR3 is TGTGCCGCCGGGACAGGGTATAACGAGCAGTACGTC. Translation gives CAAGTGYNEQYV.

This chain uses TRBV7-8 with TRBJ1-2; D not resolved. Germline V gene data show CDR1 as SGHVS and CDR2 as FQNEAQ. CDR3 length: 14 amino acids. The V gene lost 5 bases and the J gene lost 8 bases, with 18 bases spanning the gap. The CDR3 DNA reads TGTGCCAGCAGCCCCCCTGGTGCCGGGGAAGGCTACACCTTC. Translating gives CASSPPGAGEGYTF.

This clonotype was counted a few times. The rearrangement uses TRBV30 and TRBJ2-3; D call uncertain. Germline loops: CDR1 GTSNPN, CDR2 SVGIG (reference sequence). Trimming shortened V by 0 bases and J by 5 bases, and 12 bases separated the two germline ends. The CDR3 loop spans 14 amino acids. CDR3 nucleotides: TGTGCCTGGAGTGTAGCCGCGCCCCGAGATACGCAGTATTTT. Amino acids: CAWSVAAPRDTQYF.

Only a few counts were recorded for this clonotype. This rearrangement joins TRBV20-1 to TRBJ1-1; the D gene is possibly TRBD1 (5 bases). Germline CDR1 is DFQATT and CDR2 is SNEGSKA (reference sequence). The CDR3 has 14 amino acids. The V gene lost 6 bases and the J gene lost 1 base, with 15 bases spanning the gap. This chain's CDR3 is CSASPGPANTEAFF. In DNA form, the CDR3 reads TGCAGTGCGTCGCCAGGGCCCGCGAACACTGAAGCTTTCTTT.

This clonotype has only a few counts. V usage is TRBV9 and J usage is TRBJ1-1; D unresolved. Trimming pared 4 bases from V and 1 base from J, leaving 8 bases between. The CDR3 is 13 amino acids. Germline V gives CDR1 SGDLS, CDR2 YYNGEE. In DNA form, the CDR3 reads TGTGCCAGCAGCACCATTTCGAACACTGAAGCTTTCTTT. Protein product: CASSTISNTEAFF. Using reference TRBV9 and TRBJ1-1 for the parts outside the CDR3, the full variable domain is DSGVTQTPKHLITATGQRVTLRCSPRSGDLSVYWYQQSLDQGLQFLIQYYNGEERAKGNILERFSAQQFPDLHSELNLSSLELGDSALYFCASSTISNTEAFFGQGTRLTVV.

This clonotype was seen a few times. This chain links TRBV28 with TRBJ2-1, with D unresolved. The germline V and J ends were trimmed by 2 bases and 4 bases, with 9 bases remaining between them. The CDR3 consists of 14 residues. The V gene's germline CDR1 is MDHEN and CDR2 SYDVKM. CDR3 nucleotide sequence: TGTGCCAGCAGTTTACCCGGGCCATACAATGAGCAGTTCTTC. Translating gives CASSLPGPYNEQFF.

This clonotype was seen only a few times. V is TRBV4-3 and J is TRBJ2-2; the match to TRBD1 covers 7 bases. The CDR3 runs to 16 residues. The V segment lost 0 bases and the J segment 7 bases; nucleotides outside the gene matches: 8. CDR1 LGHNA and CDR2 YSLEER come from the germline V gene. In DNA form, the CDR3 reads TGCGCCAGCAGCCAAGAAGTAGGGGGCGCTTACGGGGAGCTGTTTTTT. Protein product: CASSQEVGGAYGELFF.

V and J are TRBV5-1 and TRBJ2-5; 7 bases are a match to TRBD2. The ends lost 1 base at V and 3 bases at J; junction bases unmatched: 6. The germline CDR1 and CDR2 sequences are SGHRS and YFSETQ. The CDR3 covers 15 residues. The CDR3 DNA reads TGCGCCAGCAGCTTGTCGCCGGGGACTAAAGAGACCCAGTACTTC. The encoded protein is CASSLSPGTKETQYF.

This clonotype was seen many times. The V gene is TRBV12-3 or TRBV12-4, the J gene TRBJ2-3; 7 bases match TRBD2. The ends lost 8 bases at V and 7 bases at J; junction bases unmatched: 3. CDR3 length: 11 amino acids. The CDR3 region is CASGSGNTQYF. In DNA form, the CDR3 reads TGTGCCAGCGGGAGCGGGAATACGCAGTATTTT.

The CDR3 DNA follows: TGTGCCAGCAGCGACCTTGATACGCAGTATTTT. This translates into CASSDLDTQYF. The chain links TRBV5-5 to TRBJ2-3, with D unresolved. V was cut by 4 bases and J by 6 bases, with 6 bases left in between. Germline V gene sequence: CDR1 SGHKS, CDR2 YYEKEE (reference sequence). This CDR3 contains 11 residues.

This clonotype was seen only a few times. The V and J genes are TRBV7-2 and TRBJ2-3; D remains unclear. V dropped 5 bases and J dropped 6 bases, with 9 bases sitting between them. Per the germline V gene, CDR1 is SGHTA and CDR2 is FQGNSA. This CDR3 contains 12 residues. CDR3 in amino acids: CASSPHWDTQYF. CDR3 sequence (DNA): TGTGCCAGCAGCCCTCACTGGGATACGCAGTATTTT.

This clonotype was counted only a few times. The rearrangement joins TRBV6-2 or TRBV6-3 to TRBJ2-1, with D unresolved. Germline lookup yields CDR1 MNHEY and CDR2 SVGEGT. The CDR3 loop spans 12 amino acids. The ends were cut back, 6 bases at V and 7 bases at J, with 10 bases in the middle. DNA for the CDR3: TGTGCCAGCAGCTCGGTGGGGAATGAGCAGTTCTTC. It encodes CASSSVGNEQFF.

The CDR3 protein is CAISPTGQSTNTGELFF. The CDR3 nucleotides are TGTGCCATCAGTCCGACGGGACAGTCAACGAACACCGGGGAGCTGTTTTTT. The genes are TRBV10-3 and TRBJ2-2; TRBD1 aligns across 7 bases. Losses at the gene ends were 5 bases for V and 0 bases for J; bases not matched to a gene: 9. Germline V gene lookup returns CDR1 ENHRY and CDR2 SYGVKD. CDR3 length equals 17 residues.

This chain links TRBV7-2 with TRBJ2-3, with 7 bases aligning to TRBD2. This CDR3 has 16 amino acids. Germline-derived CDR1 and CDR2 are SGHTA and FQGNSA. Losses at the gene ends were 6 bases for V and 2 bases for J; bases not matched to a gene: 11. CDR3 sequence (DNA): TGTGCCAGCAGGCCTAGCGGTCGGGGACCCACAGATACGCAGTATTTT. This encodes CASRPSGRGPTDTQYF. The full variable domain, in which reference TRBV7-2 and TRBJ2-3 provide the parts outside the CDR3, is GAGVSQSPSNKVTEKGKDVELRCDPISGHTALYWYRQSLGQGLEFLIYFQGNSAPDKSGLPSDRFSAERTGGSVSTLTIQRTQQEDSAVYLCASRPSGRGPTDTQYFGPGTRLTVL.

CDR3 region: CASSLAALSYGYTF. Here the CDR3 DNA reads TGCGCCAGCAGCTTGGCCGCACTTTCCTATGGCTACACCTTC. The V and J genes are TRBV5-1 and TRBJ1-2; D remains ambiguous. V lost 0 bases to trimming and J lost 4 bases, with 10 bases between them. Per germline, CDR1 SGHRS and CDR2 YFSETQ. CDR3 length: 14 amino acids.

The chain combines TRBV7-8 with TRBJ2-5; D is perhaps TRBD1 or TRBD2 (6 bases each). Germline assignment: CDR1 SGHVS and CDR2 FQNEAQ. This CDR3 region has 19 residues. V lost 5 bases, J lost 1 base, and 26 bases lay in between. Here the CDR3 reads CASSPMMGGSAYSQETQYF. CDR3 bases: TGTGCCAGCAGCCCTATGATGGGGGGCAGCGCCTATTCCCAAGAGACCCAGTACTTC.